Below, 26 T cell receptor beta chains from the same sample are listed, as sequenced in a study of T cell responses to AZD1222 COVID-19 vaccine. Clones were read by immunoSEQ multiplex PCR, and TCRdb kept only the in-frame ones, dropping some. The table shows 160,000 or so clones, with 88% occurring only once. The input for sequencing was peripheral blood, taken 28 days after the second AZD1222 dose. Receptor source: an adult who received the AZD1222 COVID-19 vaccine.

The chain joins TRBV6-5 to TRBJ2-1; 9 bases map to TRBD2. CDR1 and CDR2 from the germline V gene are MNHEY and SVGAGI. The CDR3 covers 14 residues. The junction had 4 bases not matched to a gene; V was cut back by 3 bases and J by 7 bases. The CDR3 here is CASSYSGGRNEQFF. CDR3 bases: TGTGCCAGCAGTTATAGCGGGGGTCGGAATGAGCAGTTCTTC.

The V call is TRBV19, the J call TRBJ1-5; perhaps TRBD1 as D (6 bases). This CDR3 is 12 amino acids long. The germline gives CDR1 LNHDA, CDR2 SQIVND (reference sequence). Trimming removed 6 bases from V and 6 bases from J, with 9 bases in between. The CDR3 is CASREGGQPQHF. In DNA form, the CDR3 reads TGTGCCAGTAGGGAGGGGGGTCAGCCCCAGCATTTT.

This chain uses TRBV30 with TRBJ1-3; no clear D gene. This CDR3 spans 20 amino acids. The germline gives CDR1 GTSNPN, CDR2 SVGIG (reference sequence). Trimming took off 1 base at V and 0 bases at J, with 25 bases between the two ends. The CDR3 is CAWSGDGTSVDLISGNTIYF. Here the CDR3 DNA reads TGTGCCTGGAGTGGCGATGGAACCTCAGTGGACCTCATCTCTGGAAACACCATATATTTT.

The V and J genes are TRBV11-2 and TRBJ1-2; D is ambiguous. The CDR3 runs 14 residues. V was clipped by 1 base and J by 6 bases, with 12 bases between them. Germline CDR1 is SGHAT and CDR2 is FQNNGV. The CDR3, as DNA: TGTGCCAGCAGCTTAGTTCAGTTTCCGGATGGCTACACCTTC. Translation gives CASSLVQFPDGYTF.

The V call is TRBV10-3, the J call TRBJ1-3, with a tentative D call TRBD1 (6 bases). The CDR3 is 13 residues long. CDR1 is ENHRY and CDR2 is SYGVKD in the germline V gene. Trimming shortened V by 7 bases and J by 4 bases, and 11 bases separated the two germline ends. This chain's CDR3 is CAITPGQGNTIYF. The CDR3, as DNA: TGTGCCATCACCCCCGGACAGGGAAACACCATATATTTT.

The rearrangement uses TRBV7-6 and TRBJ1-5; the D gene is possibly TRBD1 (6 bases). The CDR3 has 17 residues. Trimming took off 2 bases at V and 1 base at J, with 15 bases between the two ends. The germline gives CDR1 SGHVS, CDR2 FNYEAQ. The CDR3 coding sequence is TGTGCCAGCAGCTTACGCCGGGGGCCGTGGAGCAATCAGCCCCAGCATTTT. Translated, it gives CASSLRRGPWSNQPQHF.

The chain combines TRBV3-1 (or the pseudogene TRBV3-2) with TRBJ1-6, with D possibly TRBD1 on 5 matching bases. Looked up from germline, CDR1 is LGHDT and CDR2 is YNNKEL (reference sequence). This CDR3 spans 13 amino acids. Trimming left V 0 bases short and J 10 bases short, with 7 bases between. The chain's CDR3 is CASSQETASPLHF. CDR3 nucleotide sequence: TGTGCCAGCAGCCAAGAGACAGCGTCACCCCTCCACTTT.

This chain uses TRBV3-1 (or the pseudogene TRBV3-2) with TRBJ2-2; TRBD2 agrees at 9 bases. This CDR3 comprises 16 residues. Germline V gene lookup returns CDR1 LGHDT and CDR2 YNNKEL (reference sequence). Trimming removed 2 bases from V and 1 base from J; junction bases left unmatched: 2. This CDR3 reads CASSQTSGQNTGELFF. CDR3 nucleotides: TGTGCCAGCAGCCAAACTAGCGGGCAGAACACCGGGGAGCTGTTTTTT.

CDR3 sequence reads: CASSEGFGLSNTEAFF. The CDR3 nucleotides are TGTGCCAGCAGTGAAGGGTTTGGTCTTTCGAACACTGAAGCTTTCTTT. J is TRBJ1-1 and V is TRBV6-1; D is undetermined. CDR1 is MNHNS and CDR2 is SASEGT in the germline V gene. The length of the CDR3 is 16 residues. The ends were cut back, 1 base at V and 1 base at J, with 13 bases in the middle.

This clone was counted between two and nine times. This chain connects TRBV7-2 to TRBJ2-3; TRBD2 matches 7 bases. This CDR3 has 16 residues. Trimming removed 5 bases from V and 0 bases from J; junction bases left unmatched: 8. Germline V gene sequence: CDR1 SGHTA, CDR2 FQGNSA. The CDR3 DNA reads as TGTGCCAGCAGCACTAGCGCTAGTGCTAGCACAGATACGCAGTATTTT. Residues: CASSTSASASTDTQYF.

The count of this clone is one. Within the sample, other DNA sequences also encode this same CDR3. The chain combines TRBV18 with TRBJ2-3; D is unclear. Trimming stripped 3 bases from V and 0 bases from J, with 1 base between. This CDR3 contains 12 residues. CDR1 KGHSH and CDR2 LQKENI come from the germline V gene. CDR3 in DNA: TGTGCCAGCTCACCGAGCACAGATACGCAGTATTTT. As protein: CASSPSTDTQYF. The complete variable domain, with remaining parts taken from reference TRBV18 and TRBJ2-3, reads NAGVMQNPRHLVRRRGQEARLRCSPMKGHSHVYWYRQLPEEGLKFMVYLQKENIIDESGMPKERFSAEFPKEGPSILRIQQVVRGDSAAYFCASSPSTDTQYFGPGTRLTVL.

The rearrangement joins TRBV9 to TRBJ2-1; 7 positions agree with TRBD1. The CDR3 consists of 15 residues. Germline V gene lookup returns CDR1 SGDLS and CDR2 YYNGEE. Trimming cost V 6 bases and J 3 bases; bases outside gene matches: 9. Written as DNA, the CDR3 is TGTGCCAGCAACTTACAGGGGTCATTCTACAATGAGCAGTTCTTC. This gives the protein CASNLQGSFYNEQFF.

This clone was observed once. The V gene is TRBV5-1, the J gene TRBJ1-2; 8 nucleotides line up with TRBD1. Germline CDR1 and CDR2: SGHRS and YFSETQ. V was clipped by 2 bases and J by 4 bases; unmatched bases: 7. The CDR3 extends over 15 amino acids. CDR3 in amino acids: CASSLETGVPYGYTF. The CDR3 DNA sequence: TGCGCCAGCAGCTTAGAGACAGGGGTACCCTATGGCTACACCTTC. Using reference TRBV5-1 and TRBJ1-2 for the parts outside the CDR3, the full variable domain is KAGVTQTPRYLIKTRGQQVTLSCSPISGHRSVSWYQQTPGQGLQFLFEYFSETQRNKGNFPGRFSGRQFSNSRSEMNVSTLELGDSALYLCASSLETGVPYGYTFGSGTRLTVV.

The chain recombines TRBV5-6 with TRBJ2-3, with 7 bases lining up with TRBD2. Germline trimming cut 2 bases from V and 5 bases from J; bases unmatched to any gene: 11. The CDR3 totals 16 residues. Germline V gives CDR1 SGHDT, CDR2 YYEEEE. The CDR3 is CASSFSTGLGRDTQYF. Written as DNA, the CDR3 is TGTGCCAGCAGCTTTTCTACAGGACTAGGCCGAGATACGCAGTATTTT. Looking up the rest from reference TRBV5-6 and TRBJ2-3 gives the full variable domain: DAGVTQSPTHLIKTRGQQVTLRCSPKSGHDTVSWYQQALGQGPQFIFQYYEEEERQRGNFPDRFSGHQFPNYSSELNVNALLLGDSALYLCASSFSTGLGRDTQYFGPGTRLTVL.

The chain has TRBV11-2 and TRBJ2-3, with TRBD2 as a possible D gene (5 bases). The CDR3 has 16 residues. Trimming pared 6 bases from V and 4 bases from J, leaving 20 bases between. Germline CDR1 and CDR2: SGHAT and FQNNGV. CDR3 nucleotides: TGTGCCAGCAGTTTTTCCCGCGACTATTTTGCAGATACGCAGTATTTT. It is translated as CASSFSRDYFADTQYF.

This rearrangement joins TRBV7-9 to TRBJ1-6; D remains unclear. Germline CDR1 is SEHNR and CDR2 is FQNEAQ (reference sequence). V lost 5 bases, J lost 10 bases, and 15 bases lay in between. The CDR3 has 14 residues. The CDR3 protein is CASSISGNSSPLHF. CDR3 nucleotide sequence: TGTGCCAGCAGCATTAGCGGGAACAGCTCACCCCTCCACTTT.

The chain carries TRBV18 and TRBJ1-3; the D gene is possibly TRBD1 (5 bases). The V gene's germline CDR1 is KGHSH and CDR2 LQKENI. Trimming took 4 bases from V and 0 from J, leaving 7 bases between them. This CDR3 spans 14 amino acids. DNA of the CDR3: TGTGCCAGCTCACAGGACAACTCTGGAAACACCATATATTTT. Protein sequence: CASSQDNSGNTIYF.

The rearrangement joins TRBV7-9 to TRBJ2-7; 7 bases are a match to TRBD1. This CDR3 comprises 14 residues. Germline values: CDR1 SEHNR, CDR2 FQNEAQ (reference sequence). Germline trimming cut 5 bases from V and 1 base from J; bases unmatched to any gene: 5. The CDR3 DNA reads as TGTGCCAGCAGCCTTACAGGGGTATCCTACGAGCAGTACTTC. This gives the protein CASSLTGVSYEQYF.

The chain is built from TRBV5-4 and TRBJ2-6; no definite D call. Germline V gene data show CDR1 as SGHNT and CDR2 as YYREEE (reference sequence). V lost 3 bases and J 0 bases, leaving 10 bases between the germline ends. The CDR3 extends over 16 amino acids. CDR3 sequence: CASSSNAVSGANVLTF. CDR3 in DNA: TGTGCCAGCAGCTCAAACGCGGTCTCTGGGGCCAACGTCCTGACTTTC.

The V and J genes are TRBV7-8 and TRBJ1-2; D is uncertain. V dropped 4 bases and J dropped 5 bases, with 14 bases sitting between them. Germline V gene sequence: CDR1 SGHVS, CDR2 FQNEAQ. CDR3 length equals 14 residues. The CDR3 sequence: CASSSYGGSYGYTF. The CDR3 DNA reads as TGTGCCAGCAGCTCGTACGGTGGATCTTATGGCTACACCTTC.

The V call is TRBV7-9, the J call TRBJ1-2; D may be TRBD1 (5 bases). V was trimmed by 4 bases and J by 4 bases, leaving 7 bases between them. Per germline, CDR1 SEHNR and CDR2 FQNEAQ (reference sequence). The CDR3 sequence is 12 residues long. The CDR3 region is CASSWDGYGYTF. CDR3 nucleotides: TGTGCCAGCAGCTGGGACGGCTATGGCTACACCTTC.

The chain combines TRBV5-1 with TRBJ1-1; 7 positions match TRBD1. The germline CDR1 and CDR2 sequences are SGHRS and YFSETQ. This CDR3 has 14 residues. With 5 bases clipped from V and 1 base from J, the junction kept 5 bases outside the gene matches. CDR3 loop: CASSSDRPNTEAFF. The CDR3 DNA follows: TGCGCCAGCAGTTCGGACAGGCCGAACACTGAAGCTTTCTTT.

The chain uses TRBV5-1 and TRBJ2-2; D unclear. V was clipped by 0 bases and J by 7 bases, with 7 bases between them. Germline lookup yields CDR1 SGHRS and CDR2 YFSETQ. CDR3 length: 13 amino acids. CDR3 sequence (DNA): TGCGCCAGCAGCTTGGCCACAGACGGGGAGCTGTTTTTT. This sequence encodes CASSLATDGELFF.

In DNA, the CDR3 is TGTGCCAGCAGTGCCTGGACTGTCGGGGGCGGTGAGCAGTTCTTC. Encoded protein: CASSAWTVGGGEQFF. The J gene is TRBJ2-1, the V gene TRBV27, with D perhaps given as TRBD1 or TRBD2 (6 bases each). Germline-derived CDR1 and CDR2 are MNHEY and SMNVEV (reference sequence). The CDR3 is 15 residues long. Trimming left V 5 bases short and J 9 bases short, with 20 bases between.

This clone was seen repeatedly, ten times or more. The gene calls are TRBV11-2 and TRBJ2-7; 7 nucleotides agree with TRBD1. This CDR3 has 13 amino acids. CDR1 is SGHAT, CDR2 FQNNGV, per germline. V lost 7 bases and J lost 5; bases outside the gene matches: 8. CDR3 loop: CASTPWDSNEQYF. The CDR3 nucleotides are TGTGCCAGCACTCCCTGGGACAGCAACGAGCAGTACTTC.

The chain couples TRBV19 to TRBJ1-2, with D possibly TRBD1 on 6 matching bases. Per germline, CDR1 LNHDA and CDR2 SQIVND (reference sequence). Trimming removed 0 bases from V and 8 bases from J, with 22 bases in between. The CDR3 totals 17 residues. The CDR3 loop is CASSIDPQDPWGHGYTF. The DNA of the CDR3 is TGTGCCAGTAGTATAGATCCGCAGGATCCGTGGGGGCACGGCTACACCTTC.